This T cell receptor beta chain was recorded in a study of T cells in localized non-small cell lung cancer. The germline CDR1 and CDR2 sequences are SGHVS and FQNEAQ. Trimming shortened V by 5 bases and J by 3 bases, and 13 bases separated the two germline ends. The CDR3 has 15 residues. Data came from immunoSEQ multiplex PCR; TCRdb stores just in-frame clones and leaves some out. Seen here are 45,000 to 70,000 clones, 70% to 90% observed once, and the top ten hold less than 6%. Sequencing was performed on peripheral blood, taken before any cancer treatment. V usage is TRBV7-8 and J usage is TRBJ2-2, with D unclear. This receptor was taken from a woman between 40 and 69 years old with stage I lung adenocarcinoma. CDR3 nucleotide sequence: TGTGCCAGCAGCGCAACGGTTCTCTACACCGGGGAGCTGTTTTTT. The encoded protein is CASSATVLYTGELFF.